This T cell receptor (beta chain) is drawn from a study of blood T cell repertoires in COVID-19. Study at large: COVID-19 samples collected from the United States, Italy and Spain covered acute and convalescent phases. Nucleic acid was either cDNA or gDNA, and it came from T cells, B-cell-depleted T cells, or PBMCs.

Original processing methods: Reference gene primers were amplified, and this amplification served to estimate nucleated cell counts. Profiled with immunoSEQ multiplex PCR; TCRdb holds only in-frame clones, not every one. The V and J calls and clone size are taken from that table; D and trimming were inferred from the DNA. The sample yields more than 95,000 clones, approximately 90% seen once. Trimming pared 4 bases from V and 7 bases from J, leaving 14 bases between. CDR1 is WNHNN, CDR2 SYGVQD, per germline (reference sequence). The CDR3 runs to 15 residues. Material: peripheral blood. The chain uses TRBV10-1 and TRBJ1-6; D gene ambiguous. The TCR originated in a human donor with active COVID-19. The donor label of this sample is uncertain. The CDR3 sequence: CASSGAGKKNSPLHF. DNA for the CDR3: TGCGCCAGCAGTGGGGCGGGTAAGAAGAATTCACCCCTCCACTTT.